The 5 T cell receptor beta chains reported below all come from one sample, sequenced in a study of a mutant IDH1 vaccine in newly diagnosed glioma. Time point meaning: week 5, during vaccination. Vaccinated patients received 300 ug of mutant IDH1 20-mer peptide per dose, with topical imiquimod. No antigen has been identified for these receptors. Repertoires were generated with immunoSEQ multiplex PCR, while TCRdb's copy carries only in-frame clones and drops some. The sample carries tens of thousands of clones, about 80% recorded once. The sequencing used PBMCs, collected from a glioma patient whose treatment included an IDH1 peptide vaccine. These receptors all come from a man younger than 45 with glioma.

V gene TRBV30 combines with J gene TRBJ1-2; TRBD1 aligns across 10 bases. The junction had 4 bases not matched to a gene; V was cut back by 2 bases and J by 4 bases. CDR1 is GTSNPN, CDR2 SVGIG, per germline (reference sequence). The CDR3 sequence is 14 residues long. The CDR3 nucleotides are TGTGCCTGGAGTCCGGGACAGGGGTTCTATGGCTACACCTTC. Translating gives CAWSPGQGFYGYTF.

The chain links TRBV2 to TRBJ2-5, with D hard to call. The J call is in doubt because the DNA end fits TRBJ2-7 better. The CDR3 spans 13 residues. Germline CDR1 is SNHLY and CDR2 is FYNNEI. The CDR3 nucleotides read TGTGCCAGCAGTGATCTTATCTCCTACGAGCAGTACTTC. This gives the protein CASSDLISYEQYF.

The CDR3 is CASSPRGAGANVLTF. Written as DNA, the CDR3 is TGTGCCAGCAGTCCCCGGGGGGCTGGGGCCAACGTCCTGACTTTC. V and J are TRBV27 and TRBJ2-6; 7 bases are a match to TRBD2. CDR1 is MNHEY and CDR2 is SMNVEV in the germline V gene (reference sequence). The ends lost 5 bases at V and 2 bases at J; junction bases unmatched: 3. This CDR3 has 15 residues.

V gene TRBV4-3 combines with J gene TRBJ2-7; D perhaps matches TRBD1 (6 bases). The CDR3 runs to 14 residues. Germline CDR1 is LGHNA and CDR2 is YSLEER. With 1 base removed from V and 4 bases from J, the gap between germline ends came to 11 bases. The CDR3 is CASSQGVQGYEQYF. For the CDR3, the DNA is TGCGCCAGCAGCCAAGGGGTACAGGGTTACGAGCAGTACTTC.

The gene calls are TRBV19 and TRBJ1-5; D is uncertain. This CDR3 has 15 residues. V was trimmed by 4 bases and J by 2 bases, leaving 12 bases between them. Germline CDR1 is LNHDA and CDR2 is SQIVND (reference sequence). Here the CDR3 reads CASSTAMEGNQPQHF. The DNA of the CDR3 is TGTGCCAGTAGTACGGCCATGGAGGGCAATCAGCCCCAGCATTTT.